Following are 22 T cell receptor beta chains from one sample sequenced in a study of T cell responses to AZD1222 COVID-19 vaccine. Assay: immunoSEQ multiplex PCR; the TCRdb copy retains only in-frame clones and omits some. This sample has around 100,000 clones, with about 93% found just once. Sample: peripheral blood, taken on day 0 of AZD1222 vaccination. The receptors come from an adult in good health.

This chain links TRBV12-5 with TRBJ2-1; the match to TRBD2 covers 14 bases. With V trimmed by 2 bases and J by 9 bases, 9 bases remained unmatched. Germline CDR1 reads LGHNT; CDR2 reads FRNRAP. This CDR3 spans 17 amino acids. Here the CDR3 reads CASGLPRGLAGEVEQFF. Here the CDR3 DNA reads TGTGCTAGTGGTTTGCCCCGGGGACTAGCGGGAGAGGTTGAGCAGTTCTTC.

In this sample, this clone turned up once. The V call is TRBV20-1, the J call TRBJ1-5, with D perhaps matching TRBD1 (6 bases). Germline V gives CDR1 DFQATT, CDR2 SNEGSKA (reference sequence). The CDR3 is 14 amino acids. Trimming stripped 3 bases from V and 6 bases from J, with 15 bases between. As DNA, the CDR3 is TGCAGTGCTAGTATTCGGGGGCGAAGTCAGCCCCAGCATTTT. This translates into CSASIRGRSQPQHF.

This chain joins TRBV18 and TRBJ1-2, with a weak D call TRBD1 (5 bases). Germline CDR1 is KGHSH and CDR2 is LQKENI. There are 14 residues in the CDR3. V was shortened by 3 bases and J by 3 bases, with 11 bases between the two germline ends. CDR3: CASSPVRGDYGYTF. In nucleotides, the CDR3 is TGTGCCAGCTCACCCGTGCGGGGGGACTATGGCTACACCTTC. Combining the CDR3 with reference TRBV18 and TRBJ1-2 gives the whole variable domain NAGVMQNPRHLVRRRGQEARLRCSPMKGHSHVYWYRQLPEEGLKFMVYLQKENIIDESGMPKERFSAEFPKEGPSILRIQQVVRGDSAAYFCASSPVRGDYGYTFGSGTRLTVV.

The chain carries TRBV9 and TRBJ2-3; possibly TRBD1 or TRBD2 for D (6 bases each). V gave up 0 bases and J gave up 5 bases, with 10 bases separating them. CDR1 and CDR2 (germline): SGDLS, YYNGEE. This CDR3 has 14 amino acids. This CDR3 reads CASSVVGGRDTQYF. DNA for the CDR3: TGTGCCAGCAGCGTAGTAGGGGGGAGAGATACGCAGTATTTT.

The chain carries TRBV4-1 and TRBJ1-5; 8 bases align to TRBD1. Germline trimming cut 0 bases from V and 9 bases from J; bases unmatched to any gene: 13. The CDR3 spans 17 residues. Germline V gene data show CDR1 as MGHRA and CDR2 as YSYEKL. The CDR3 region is CASSQEGTGGAGRPQHF. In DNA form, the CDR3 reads TGCGCCAGCAGCCAAGAGGGTACAGGGGGAGCAGGGCGGCCCCAGCATTTT.

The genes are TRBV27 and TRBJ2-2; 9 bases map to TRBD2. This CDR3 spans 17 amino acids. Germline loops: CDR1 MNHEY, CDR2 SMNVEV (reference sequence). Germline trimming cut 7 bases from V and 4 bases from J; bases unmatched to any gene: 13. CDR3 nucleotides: TGTGCCAGCACCCCGACTAGGGAGCGGGGGGTCACCGGGGAGCTGTTTTTT. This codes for CASTPTRERGVTGELFF.

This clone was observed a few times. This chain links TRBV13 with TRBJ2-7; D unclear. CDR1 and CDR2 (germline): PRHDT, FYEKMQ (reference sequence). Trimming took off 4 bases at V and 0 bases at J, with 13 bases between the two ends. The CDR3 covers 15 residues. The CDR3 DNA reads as TGTGCCAGCAGCTACCGTCTTGGGCCCTCCTACGAGCAGTACTTC. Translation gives CASSYRLGPSYEQYF.

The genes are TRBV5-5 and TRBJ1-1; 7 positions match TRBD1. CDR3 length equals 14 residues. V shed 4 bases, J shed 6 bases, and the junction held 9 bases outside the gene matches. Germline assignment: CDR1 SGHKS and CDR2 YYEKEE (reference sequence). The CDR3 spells CASSLYTGEAEAFF. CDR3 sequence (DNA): TGTGCCAGCAGCCTATATACAGGGGAGGCTGAAGCTTTCTTT.

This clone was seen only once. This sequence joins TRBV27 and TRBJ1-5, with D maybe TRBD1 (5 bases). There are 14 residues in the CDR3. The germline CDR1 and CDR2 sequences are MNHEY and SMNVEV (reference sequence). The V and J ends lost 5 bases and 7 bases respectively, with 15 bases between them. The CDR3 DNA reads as TGTGCCAGCAGTCGGCAGGGAGACGGGCAGCCCCAGCATTTT. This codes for CASSRQGDGQPQHF.

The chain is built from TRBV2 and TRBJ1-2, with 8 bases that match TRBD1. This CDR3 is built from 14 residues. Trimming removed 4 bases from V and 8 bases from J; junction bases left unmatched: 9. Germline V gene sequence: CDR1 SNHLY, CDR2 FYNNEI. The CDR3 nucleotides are TGTGCCAGCAGTGGCCGGACAGGGTGGAACGGCTACACCTTC. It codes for CASSGRTGWNGYTF. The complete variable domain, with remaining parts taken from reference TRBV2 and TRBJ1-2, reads EPEVTQTPSHQVTQMGQEVILRCVPISNHLYFYWYRQILGQKVEFLVSFYNNEISEKSEIFDDQFSVERPDGSNFTLKIRSTKLEDSAMYFCASSGRTGWNGYTFGSGTRLTVV.

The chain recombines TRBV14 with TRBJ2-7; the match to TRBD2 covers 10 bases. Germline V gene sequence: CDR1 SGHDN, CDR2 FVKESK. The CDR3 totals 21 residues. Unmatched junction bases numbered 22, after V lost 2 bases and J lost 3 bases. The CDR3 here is CASSQSTPGASGRAYVYEQYF. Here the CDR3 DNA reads TGTGCCAGCAGCCAATCCACCCCAGGGGCTAGCGGGAGAGCATATGTCTACGAGCAGTACTTC.

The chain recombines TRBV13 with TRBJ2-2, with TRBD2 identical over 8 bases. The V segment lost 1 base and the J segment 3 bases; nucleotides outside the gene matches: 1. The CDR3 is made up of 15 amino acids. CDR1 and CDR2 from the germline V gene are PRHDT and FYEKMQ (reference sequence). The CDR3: CASSLEAGDTGELFF. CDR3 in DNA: TGTGCCAGCAGCTTAGAAGCGGGGGACACCGGGGAGCTGTTTTTT.

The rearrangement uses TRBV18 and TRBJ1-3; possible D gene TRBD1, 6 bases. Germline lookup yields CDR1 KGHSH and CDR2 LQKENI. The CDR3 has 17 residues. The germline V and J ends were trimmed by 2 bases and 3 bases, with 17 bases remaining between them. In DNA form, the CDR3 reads TGTGCCAGCTCACCAAGGACGCAGGGGCGAGATGGAAACACCATATATTTT. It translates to CASSPRTQGRDGNTIYF.

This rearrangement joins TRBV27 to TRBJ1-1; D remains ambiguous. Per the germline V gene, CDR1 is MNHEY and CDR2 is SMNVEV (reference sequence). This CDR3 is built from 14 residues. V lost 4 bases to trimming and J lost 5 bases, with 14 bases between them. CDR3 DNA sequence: TGTGCCAGCAGTTATTCATCGGGATGGACTGAAGCTTTCTTT. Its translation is CASSYSSGWTEAFF.

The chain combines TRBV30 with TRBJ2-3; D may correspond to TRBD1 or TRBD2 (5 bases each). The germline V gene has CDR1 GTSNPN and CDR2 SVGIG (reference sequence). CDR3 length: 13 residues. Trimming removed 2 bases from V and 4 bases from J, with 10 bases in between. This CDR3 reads CAWSRGGADTQYF. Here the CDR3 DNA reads TGTGCCTGGAGTCGTGGGGGAGCAGATACGCAGTATTTT.

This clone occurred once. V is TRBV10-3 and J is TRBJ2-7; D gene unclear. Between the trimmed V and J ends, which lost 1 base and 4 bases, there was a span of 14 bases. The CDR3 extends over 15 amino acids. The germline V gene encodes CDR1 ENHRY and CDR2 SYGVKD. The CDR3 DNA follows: TGTGCCATCAGTGAGTGGAAGGACCAGGTTTACGAGCAGTACTTC. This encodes CAISEWKDQVYEQYF.

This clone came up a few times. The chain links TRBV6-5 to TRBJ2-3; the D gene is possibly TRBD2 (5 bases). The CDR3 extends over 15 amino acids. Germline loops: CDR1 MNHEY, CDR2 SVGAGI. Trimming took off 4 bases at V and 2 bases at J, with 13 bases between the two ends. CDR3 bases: TGTGCCAGCAGTTCGGGGAGAGCGCACACAGATACGCAGTATTTT. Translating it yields CASSSGRAHTDTQYF.

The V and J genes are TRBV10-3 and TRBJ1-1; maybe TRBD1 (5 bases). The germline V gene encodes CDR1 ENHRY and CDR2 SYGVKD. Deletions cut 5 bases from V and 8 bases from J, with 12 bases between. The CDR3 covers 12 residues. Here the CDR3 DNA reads TGTGCCATCAGTACACCAGGGAAGGAAGCTTTCTTT. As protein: CAISTPGKEAFF.

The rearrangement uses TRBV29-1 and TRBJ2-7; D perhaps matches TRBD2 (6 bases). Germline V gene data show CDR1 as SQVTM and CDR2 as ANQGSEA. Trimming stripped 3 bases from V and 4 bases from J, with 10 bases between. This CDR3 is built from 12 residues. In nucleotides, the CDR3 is TGCAGCGTTGAGGGCGGGAAGTACGAGCAGTACTTC. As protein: CSVEGGKYEQYF.

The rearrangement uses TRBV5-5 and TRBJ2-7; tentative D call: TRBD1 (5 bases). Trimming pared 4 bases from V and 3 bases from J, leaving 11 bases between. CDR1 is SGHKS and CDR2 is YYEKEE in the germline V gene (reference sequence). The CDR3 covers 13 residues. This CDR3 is CASSGDSYYEQYF. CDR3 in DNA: TGTGCCAGCAGCGGCGACAGCTACTACGAGCAGTACTTC.

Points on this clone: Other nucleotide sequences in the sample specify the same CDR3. The CDR3 coding sequence is TGTGCCAGCAGCTTAGAAAACACTGAAGCTTTCTTT. Amino acids: CASSLENTEAFF. The chain uses TRBV11-3 and TRBJ1-1; D call uncertain. The CDR3 runs to 12 residues. Germline V CDR1 and CDR2: SGHNT, YENEEA. With 0 bases removed from V and 2 bases from J, the gap between germline ends came to 1 base.

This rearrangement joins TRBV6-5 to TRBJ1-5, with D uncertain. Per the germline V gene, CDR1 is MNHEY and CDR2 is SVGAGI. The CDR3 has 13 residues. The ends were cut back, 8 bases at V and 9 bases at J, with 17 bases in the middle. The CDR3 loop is CASFSGPTGPQHF. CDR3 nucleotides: TGTGCCAGCTTCTCTGGGCCTACCGGGCCCCAGCATTTT.